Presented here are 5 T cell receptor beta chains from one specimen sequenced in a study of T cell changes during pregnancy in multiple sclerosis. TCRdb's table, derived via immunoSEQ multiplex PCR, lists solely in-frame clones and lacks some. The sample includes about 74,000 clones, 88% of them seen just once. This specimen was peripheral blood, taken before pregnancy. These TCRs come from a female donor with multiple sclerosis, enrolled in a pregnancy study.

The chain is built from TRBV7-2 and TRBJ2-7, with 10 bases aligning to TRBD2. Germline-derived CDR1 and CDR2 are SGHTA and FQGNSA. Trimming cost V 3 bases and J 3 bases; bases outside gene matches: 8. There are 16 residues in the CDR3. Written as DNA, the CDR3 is TGTGCCAGCAGCTTCAAGTGGAGGACTAGCGGCTACGAGCAGTACTTC. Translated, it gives CASSFKWRTSGYEQYF. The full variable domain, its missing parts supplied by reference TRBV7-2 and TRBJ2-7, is GAGVSQSPSNKVTEKGKDVELRCDPISGHTALYWYRQSLGQGLEFLIYFQGNSAPDKSGLPSDRFSAERTGGSVSTLTIQRTQQEDSAVYLCASSFKWRTSGYEQYFGPGTRLTVT.

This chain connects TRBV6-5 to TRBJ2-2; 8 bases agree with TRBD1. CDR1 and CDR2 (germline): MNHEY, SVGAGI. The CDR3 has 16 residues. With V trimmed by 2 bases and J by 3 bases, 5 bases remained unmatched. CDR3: CASSYLGQGYTGELFF. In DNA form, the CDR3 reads TGTGCCAGCAGTTACCTCGGACAGGGTTACACCGGGGAGCTGTTTTTT.

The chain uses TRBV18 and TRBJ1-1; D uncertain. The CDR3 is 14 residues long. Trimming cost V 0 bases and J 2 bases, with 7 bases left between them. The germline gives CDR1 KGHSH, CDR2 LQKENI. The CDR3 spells CASSPPRSNTEAFF. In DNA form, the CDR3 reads TGTGCCAGCTCACCACCGAGGAGTAACACTGAAGCTTTCTTT.

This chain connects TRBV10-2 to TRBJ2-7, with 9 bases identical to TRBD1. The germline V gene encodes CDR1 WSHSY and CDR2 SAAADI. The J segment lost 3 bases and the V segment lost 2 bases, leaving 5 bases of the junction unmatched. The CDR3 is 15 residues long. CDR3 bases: TGCGCCAGCAGTGAGCTTACAGGGGGCTACTACGAGCAGTACTTC. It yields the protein CASSELTGGYYEQYF.

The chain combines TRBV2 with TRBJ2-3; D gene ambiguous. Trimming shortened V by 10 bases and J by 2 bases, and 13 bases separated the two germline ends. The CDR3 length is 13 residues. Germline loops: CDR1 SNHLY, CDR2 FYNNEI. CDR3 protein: CATRWALTDTQYF. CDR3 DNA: TGTGCCACCCGCTGGGCGCTCACAGATACGCAGTATTTT.